The clone carrying this T cell receptor (beta chain) has ten or more counts. TCRdb re-called the reads through MiXCR, storing one row per CDR3 protein. The sample shows under 250,000 distinct CDR3 sequences, less than 35% of them seen only once. These data originate in a study of kidney transplant recipient with SARS-CoV-2 infection. V was clipped by 3 bases and J by 12 bases; unmatched bases: 16. The CDR3 extends over 16 amino acids. Germline-derived CDR1 and CDR2 are PRHDT and FYEKMQ (reference sequence). The V and J genes are TRBV13 and TRBJ2-4, with 8 bases matching TRBD2. This clonotype was sampled from a male patient between 25 and 40 years old who had COVID-19 and was a kidney transplant recipient. These T cells may partly come from the graft donor. This sample comprised a blood sample, obtained at baseline and on roughly day 110 from a kidney transplant recipient. CDR3 bases: TGTGCCAGCAGCTTCGGTTACAGCGGGAGTCGACCGGCTCAGTACTTC. This sequence encodes CASSFGYSGSRPAQYF.